The entry below describes one T cell receptor (beta chain). Different DNA sequences within this sample yield the same CDR3. Germline V lookup: CDR1 SGHRS, CDR2 YFSETQ. The CDR3 is 13 residues long. V shed 0 bases and J shed 0 bases, with 3 bases lying between them. This sample was included in a study of technical replicates of blood from a handful of donors. Data came from immunoSEQ multiplex PCR; TCRdb stores just in-frame clones and leaves some out. The sample holds just over 80,000 clones, approximately 97% seen once. The genes are TRBV5-1 and TRBJ1-1, with D unclear. The sequence came from a human donor in good health. The sequenced sample was T cells isolated from PBMCs. The CDR3 loop is CASSLDMNTEAFF. The CDR3 coding sequence is TGCGCCAGCAGCTTGGATATGAACACTGAAGCTTTCTTT.